This paragraph reports one TCR beta chain. Its antigen is not yet known. Base-call qualities are not available, and no considerably larger clone is one nucleotide away. At the junction V is shortened by 6 bases and J by 3 bases, with 21 bases in between. The CDR3 holds 16 amino acids from the cysteine to the phenylalanine. Only CDR3 DNA is held: 48 bases, read in frame from base 1. The CDR1 and CDR2 encoded by the germline V gene are KGHSH and LQKENI. The data were obtained in a study of shared clonotypes between healthy human individuals (dated by TCRdb to about 2020). As for the study more broadly: A couple of women and a few men aged 18 to 49 years were included in the cohort. For each donor, three plates each were used for CD4 naive and CD4 memory, two plates were used for CD8 naive, and one plate was used for CD8 memory. Blood TCR repertoires of a handful of healthy adults were deeply sequenced to estimate repertoire size and the extent of clonotype sharing between individuals. Libraries were prepared and TCR repertoires were sequenced by different laboratories using diverse techniques, in order to increase sequencing depth and limit assay-specific biases. Per donor, leukapheresis produced somewhere between about 0.94 and 9.5 billion PBMCs. Study-level results and caveats: Across a handful of donors, about 4.5% of naive CD4, approximately 4% of naive CD8, 2% to 2.5% of memory CD4, and under 0.45% of memory CD8 clonotypes were shared. Naive subsets generally had larger estimated clonotype richness than memory subsets did. Higher generation probabilities were observed for clonotypes shared by all four sorted-subset donors than for non-shared clonotypes. Even with the large sequencing depth, rarefaction of the sorted-subset datasets indicated that sequencing was incomplete. Based on pairwise subsampling, the degree of clonotype sharing among donors was expected to be affected by sequencing depth. Because the study included only a small number of donors, the genetic and exposure-history diversity represented was limited. Sampling was restricted to blood, and TCR repertoires in tissue are likely to differ from TCR repertoires in blood.

The donors were healthy, HIV-negative adults with no recently reported acute infections or vaccinations. All donors were Caucasian adults living in Nashville, Tennessee, USA. CD4+ T cells were enriched through magnetic negative selection, after which naive cells were positively selected on CD45RA and the remaining negative fraction served as the memory subset. After blood collection by leukapheresis, PBMCs were isolated using Ficoll-Histopaque density gradient centrifugation and then cryopreserved in the vapor phase of liquid nitrogen. Analytical flow cytometry was used to check the purity and quantity of every magnetically sorted T cell population. Genomic DNA was isolated from each sorted fraction and quantified by UV absorbance on a Nanodrop 2000c. Using the deep immunoSEQ assay, TCR CDR3 regions were amplified from genomic DNA by multiplex PCR. Extracted genomic DNA from each cell subset was distributed evenly across all wells of several immunoSEQ 96-well plates, and each plate was treated as a replicate. Each replicate PCR for sorted subsets received around 210 ng genomic DNA, equal to tens of thousands of T cell genomes. The purified libraries were quantified using a Qubit 3.0 fluorometer, sized with a Bioanalyzer 2100, and then quantified again using the KAPA Library Quantification kit. Each immunoSEQ 96-well plate was sequenced on its own single-read 150-cycle Illumina NextSeq 550 flow cell. In the paper's pipeline: The immunoSEQ output contained only junctional sequences without quality scores, so filtering could not match that applied to full-length reads. To assign V/J genes and CDR3, sequences were annotated using PyIR, a Python wrapper for IgBLAST v1.9, with IMGT germline references. Reads were removed for weak V/J assignments (E-value above 1e-6), missing CDR3, stop codons, out-of-frame junctions, or ambiguous translated residues. V3J clonotypes were defined by identical inferred V gene, J gene, and CDR3 amino acid sequence. The percentage overlap between two repertoires was calculated by dividing the number of shared unique clonotypes by the size of the smaller repertoire. RTK rarefaction, the Chao1 estimator, and Recon v2.1 estimates of unobserved clonotypes were used to assess repertoire richness. For all TCRbeta clonotypes obtained by the gDNA method from a handful of donors, generation probabilities were computed with OLGA. The table was pulled from immuneACCESS by TCRdb, which kept in-frame rearrangements only. Such tables lose some clones; where checked, under half of the loss comes from unresolved V genes, and the rest has no known cause. The V and J calls and clone size were taken over from that table, and D and trimming were inferred from the DNA. This sample comprises some 360,000 clones, less than 85% of them detected only once. The ten top clones hold 10% of the sample.

The TCR originated in a man aged 25 to 45 in good health. The rearranged segments are TRBV18 and TRBJ2-7; matching of 8 bases hints at TRBD1 as the D gene. Sequencing input: memory CD4+ T cells sorted from blood. What the cell subset or site label conveys for this sample: CD45RA-negative fraction. The nucleotide sequence is given as TGTGCCAGCTCGCTTCGGGGAGGGGGACAGGTCTACGAGCAGTACTTC. Protein translation: CASSLRGGGQVYEQYF.